Detailed here is one T cell receptor (beta chain). Its antigen has not been determined. Base qualities are not recorded, but no much larger clone differs from it by a single base. The germline V gene supplies CDR1 SGHTA and CDR2 FQGNSA. Trimmed from V: 7 bases; trimmed from J: 6 bases; junction bases lacking a gene match: 4. From its cysteine to its phenylalanine, the CDR3 spans 13 amino acids. Of all the DNA, just the CDR3 is kept, 39 bases in frame from base 1. The entry originates in a study of identifying expanded T cells in peripheral blood (dated by TCRdb to the late 2010s). About the study as a whole: Technical replicates were generated by sequencing separate aliquots of the same genomic DNA pool, with four replicates compared pairwise. What the authors observed across the whole study: The authors expected that over much longer intervals, such as months to years, biological variance in healthy repertoires might increase even further. Across all healthy-donor time intervals, the beta-binomial model significantly cut both the number of clones called differentially abundant and the false-positive rate. The binomial model flagged roughly 1.2 differentially abundant clones between technical replicates but 15 to 17 over around 2 weeks and 18 to 20 over about 4 weeks. In all healthy donors, the variance in clone template counts between samples taken roughly 14 days apart rose significantly as total template count increased.

During the collection period, no infections or other immune events were recorded for the healthy donors. To calibrate time-dependent variance in a beta-binomial model of T-cell clone differential abundance, blood repertoires from healthy donors were used as a training cohort. There were around 10 healthy donors in the training cohort, of whom 3 were female and 7 were male. An age range of roughly 29 to 70 years, with an average of about 45 years, was recorded for the donors. Whole blood, obtained from a commercial supplier, was collected from each healthy donor at three time points spaced approximately two weeks apart. For immunosequencing, genomic DNA was extracted from whole blood that had not been sorted. TCRbeta CDR3 regions were profiled by bias-controlled multiplex PCR amplification of genomic DNA with the immunoSEQ Assay. The original pipeline was this. The absolute abundance of each unique TCRbeta CDR3 region was quantified after sequences were collapsed and filtered. Two models were used to test differential abundance: a binomial model (Fisher-equivalent) and a beta-binomial model that adds time-dependent variance fitted from healthy donors. Clones with fewer than 5 combined templates were excluded, and clones with Benjamini-Hochberg FDR below 0.01 were called differentially abundant. Using the form v = (b*log(k)+a)^2, the beta-binomial variance was modeled as a function of the total template count across the two samples. The source is immuneACCESS, and TCRdb retained only in-frame sequences with V and J called. Part of the clones is not carried over; for the studies checked, unresolved V genes explain less than half of this, and the remainder is unexplained. The DNA gave D and trimming, while V, J and clone size come from that table. Counted in this sample were about 90,000 clones; 88% of them appeared once. The ten largest clones represent less than 6% of the sample.

The V gene is TRBV7-2 and the J gene is TRBJ2-7; the central 12 bases match TRBD2. Sequences were obtained from blood. The clonotype comes from a person aged 18-70 years in good health. The bases are TGTGCCAGCAACGGACTAGCGGGGATCGAGCAGTACTTC. This is translated as CASNGLAGIEQYF. Joined to the reference TRBV7-2 and TRBJ2-7 proteins, this CDR3 gives the full variable domain: GAGVSQSPSNKVTEKGKDVELRCDPISGHTALYWYRQSLGQGLEFLIYFQGNSAPDKSGLPSDRFSAERTGGSVSTLTIQRTQQEDSAVYLCASNGLAGIEQYFGPGTRLTVT.